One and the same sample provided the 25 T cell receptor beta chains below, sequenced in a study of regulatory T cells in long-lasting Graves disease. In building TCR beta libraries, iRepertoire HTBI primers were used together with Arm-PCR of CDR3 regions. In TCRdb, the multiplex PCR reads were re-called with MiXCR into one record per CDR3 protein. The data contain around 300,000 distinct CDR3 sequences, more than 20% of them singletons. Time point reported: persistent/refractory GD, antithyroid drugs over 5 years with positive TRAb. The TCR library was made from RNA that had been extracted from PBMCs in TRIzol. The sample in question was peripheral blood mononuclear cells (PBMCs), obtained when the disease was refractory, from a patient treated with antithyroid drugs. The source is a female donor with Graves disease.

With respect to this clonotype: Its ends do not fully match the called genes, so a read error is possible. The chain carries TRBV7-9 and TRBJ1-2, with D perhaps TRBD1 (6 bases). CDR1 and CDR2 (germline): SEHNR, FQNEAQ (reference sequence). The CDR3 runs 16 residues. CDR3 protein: CASSLIERGENYGYAF. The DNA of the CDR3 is TGTGCCAGCAGCCTGATCGAGAGGGGGGAGAACTATGGCTACGCCTTC.

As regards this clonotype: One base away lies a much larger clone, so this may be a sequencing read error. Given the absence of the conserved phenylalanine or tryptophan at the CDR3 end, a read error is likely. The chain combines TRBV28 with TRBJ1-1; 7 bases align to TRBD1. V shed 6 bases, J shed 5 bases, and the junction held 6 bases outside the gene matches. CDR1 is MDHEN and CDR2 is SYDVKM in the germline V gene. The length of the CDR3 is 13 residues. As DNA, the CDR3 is TGTGCCAGCAGAAAGACAGGGACAACTGAAGCTTTCCTT. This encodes CASRKTGTTEAFL.

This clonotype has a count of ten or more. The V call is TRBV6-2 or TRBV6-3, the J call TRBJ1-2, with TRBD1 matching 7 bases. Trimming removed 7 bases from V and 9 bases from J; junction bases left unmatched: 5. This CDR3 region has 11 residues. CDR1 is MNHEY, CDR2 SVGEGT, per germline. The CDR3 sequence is CASTDRARYTF. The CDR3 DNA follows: TGTGCCAGCACCGACAGGGCGCGCTACACCTTC.

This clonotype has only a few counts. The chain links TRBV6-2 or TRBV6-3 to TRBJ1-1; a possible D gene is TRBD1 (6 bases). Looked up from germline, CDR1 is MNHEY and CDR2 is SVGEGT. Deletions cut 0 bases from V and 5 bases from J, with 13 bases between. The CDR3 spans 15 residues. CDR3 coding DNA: TGTGCCAGCAGTTACTCTCAGGGAGGGGGGACTGAAGCTTTCTTT. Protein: CASSYSQGGGTEAFF.

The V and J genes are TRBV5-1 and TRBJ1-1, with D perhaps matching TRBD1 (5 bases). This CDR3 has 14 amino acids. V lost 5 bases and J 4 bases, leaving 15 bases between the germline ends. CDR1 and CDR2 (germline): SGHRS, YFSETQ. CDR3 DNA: TGCGCCAGCAGTGCGCTAGTGGGGCCCACTGAAGCTTTCTTT. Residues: CASSALVGPTEAFF.

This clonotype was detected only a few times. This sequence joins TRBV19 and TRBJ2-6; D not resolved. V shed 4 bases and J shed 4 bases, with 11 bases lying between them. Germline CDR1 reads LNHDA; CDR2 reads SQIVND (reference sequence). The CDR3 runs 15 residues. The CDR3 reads CASSRFHSGANVLTF. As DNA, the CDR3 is TGTGCCAGTAGTAGGTTCCATTCCGGGGCCAACGTCCTGACTTTC.

CDR3 in DNA: TGTGCCAGCAGCCAGACCGGCCGTTCAACAACCTATGGCTACACCTTC. Translation: CASSQTGRSTTYGYTF. The chain combines TRBV3-1 with TRBJ1-2; D is undetermined. Looked up from germline, CDR1 is LGHDT and CDR2 is YNNKEL (reference sequence). The V end lost 3 bases, the J end lost 4 bases, and 18 bases lay between the germline ends. This CDR3 is built from 16 residues.

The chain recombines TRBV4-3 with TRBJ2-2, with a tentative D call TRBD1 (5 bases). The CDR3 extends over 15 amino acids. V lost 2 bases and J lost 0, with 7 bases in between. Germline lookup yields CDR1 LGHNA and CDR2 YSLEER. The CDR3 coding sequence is TGCGCCAGCAGCCAATTCAGGGCGAACACCGGGGAGCTGTTTTTT. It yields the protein CASSQFRANTGELFF.

The DNA for the CDR3 is TGCGCCAGCAGCCAAGATACGGGGCAGATTCAGTACTTC. Translating gives CASSQDTGQIQYF. The rearrangement links TRBV4-3 to TRBJ2-4; D possibly matches TRBD1 or TRBD2 (5 bases each). There are 13 residues in the CDR3. Trimming shortened V by 0 bases and J by 10 bases, and 10 bases separated the two germline ends. The germline gives CDR1 LGHNA, CDR2 YSLEER.

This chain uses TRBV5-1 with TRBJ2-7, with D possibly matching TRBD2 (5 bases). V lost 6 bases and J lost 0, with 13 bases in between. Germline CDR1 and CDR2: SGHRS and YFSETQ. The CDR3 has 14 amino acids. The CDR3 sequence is CASKGSGGSYEQYF. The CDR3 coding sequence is TGCGCCAGCAAAGGTTCAGGAGGCTCCTACGAGCAGTACTTC.

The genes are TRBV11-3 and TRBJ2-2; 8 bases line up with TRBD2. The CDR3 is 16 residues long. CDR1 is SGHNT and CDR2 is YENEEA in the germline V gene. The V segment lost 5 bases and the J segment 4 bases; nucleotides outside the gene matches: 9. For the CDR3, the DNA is TGTGCCAGCAGCCCGAATACTAGCGGCCTCACCGGGGAGCTGTTTTTT. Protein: CASSPNTSGLTGELFF.

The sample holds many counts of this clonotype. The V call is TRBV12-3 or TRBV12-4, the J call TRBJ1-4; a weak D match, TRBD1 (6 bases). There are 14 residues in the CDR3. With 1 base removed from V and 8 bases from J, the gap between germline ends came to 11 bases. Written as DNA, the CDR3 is TGTGCCAGCAGTTTAGAGGGGGGACGGGAAAAACTGTTTTTT. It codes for CASSLEGGREKLFF.

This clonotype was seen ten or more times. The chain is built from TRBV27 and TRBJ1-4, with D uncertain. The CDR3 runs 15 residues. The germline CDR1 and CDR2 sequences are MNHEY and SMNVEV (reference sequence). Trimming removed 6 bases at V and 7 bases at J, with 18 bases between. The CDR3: CASSLLPGASEKLFF. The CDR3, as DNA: TGTGCCAGCAGCCTCCTCCCGGGAGCCTCTGAAAAACTGTTTTTT.

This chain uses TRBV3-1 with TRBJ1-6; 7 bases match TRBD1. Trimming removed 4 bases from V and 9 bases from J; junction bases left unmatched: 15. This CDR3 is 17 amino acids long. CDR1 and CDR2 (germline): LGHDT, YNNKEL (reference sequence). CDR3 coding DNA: TGTGCCAGCAGCCTTCTCGCCCCGGGACAGATGGTTTCACCCCTCCACTTT. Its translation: CASSLLAPGQMVSPLHF.

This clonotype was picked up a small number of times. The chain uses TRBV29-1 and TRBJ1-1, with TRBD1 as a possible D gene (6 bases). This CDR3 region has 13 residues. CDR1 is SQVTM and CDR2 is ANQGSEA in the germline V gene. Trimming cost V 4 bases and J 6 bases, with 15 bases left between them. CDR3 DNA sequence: TGCAGCGTTGGATTGACAGGCGGGGCTGAAGCTTTCTTT. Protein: CSVGLTGGAEAFF.

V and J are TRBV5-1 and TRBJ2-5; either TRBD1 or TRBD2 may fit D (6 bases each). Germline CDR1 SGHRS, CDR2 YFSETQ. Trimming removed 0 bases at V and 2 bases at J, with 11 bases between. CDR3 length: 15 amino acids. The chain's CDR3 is CASSLGIGGQETQYF. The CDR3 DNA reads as TGCGCCAGCAGCTTGGGAATAGGGGGGCAAGAGACCCAGTACTTC.

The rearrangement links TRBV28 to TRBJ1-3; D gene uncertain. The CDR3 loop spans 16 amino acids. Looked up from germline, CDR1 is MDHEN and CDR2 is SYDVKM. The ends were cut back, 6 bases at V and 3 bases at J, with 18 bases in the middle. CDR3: CASRIPRGRFGNTIYF. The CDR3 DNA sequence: TGTGCCAGCAGGATCCCCCGCGGGCGCTTTGGAAACACCATATATTTT.

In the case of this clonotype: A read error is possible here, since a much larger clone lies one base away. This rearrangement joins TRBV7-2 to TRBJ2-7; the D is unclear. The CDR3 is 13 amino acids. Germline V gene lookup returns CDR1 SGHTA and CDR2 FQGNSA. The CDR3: CASSLAGSGRLNF. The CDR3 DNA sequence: TGTGCCAGCAGCTTAGCGGGGTCAGGCAGATTGAACTTC.

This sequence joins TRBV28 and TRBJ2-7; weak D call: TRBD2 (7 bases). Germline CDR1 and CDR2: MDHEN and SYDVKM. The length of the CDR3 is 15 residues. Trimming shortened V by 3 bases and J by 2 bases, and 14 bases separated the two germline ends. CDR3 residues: CASSLGGGLAYEQYF. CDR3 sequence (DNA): TGTGCCAGCAGTTTGGGGGGGGGCCTGGCCTACGAGCAGTACTTC.

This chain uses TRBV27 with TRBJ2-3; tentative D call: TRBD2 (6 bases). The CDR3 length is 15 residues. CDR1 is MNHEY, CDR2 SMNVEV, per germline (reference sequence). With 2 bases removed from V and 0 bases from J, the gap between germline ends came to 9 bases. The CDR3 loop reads CASSLPGSSTDTQYF. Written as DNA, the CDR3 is TGTGCCAGCAGTTTACCCGGGAGCAGCACAGATACGCAGTATTTT.

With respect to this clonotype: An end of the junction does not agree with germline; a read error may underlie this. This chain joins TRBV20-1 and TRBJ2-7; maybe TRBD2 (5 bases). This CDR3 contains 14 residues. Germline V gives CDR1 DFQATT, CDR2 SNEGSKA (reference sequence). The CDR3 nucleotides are TGCAGTGCGAGAGACCGGACTCTATCCTACGAGCAGTACTTC. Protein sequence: CSARDRTLSYEQYF.

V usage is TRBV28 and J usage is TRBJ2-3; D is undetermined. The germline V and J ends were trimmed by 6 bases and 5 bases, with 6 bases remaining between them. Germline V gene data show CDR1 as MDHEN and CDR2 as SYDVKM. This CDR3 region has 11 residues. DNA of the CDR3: TGTGCCAGCAGAAGAATAGATACGCAGTATTTT. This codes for CASRRIDTQYF. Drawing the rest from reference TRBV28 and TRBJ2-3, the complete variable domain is DVKVTQSSRYLVKRTGEKVFLECVQDMDHENMFWYRQDPGLGLRLIYFSYDVKMKEKGDIPEGYSVSREKKERFSLILESASTNQTSMYLCASRRIDTQYFGPGTRLTVL.

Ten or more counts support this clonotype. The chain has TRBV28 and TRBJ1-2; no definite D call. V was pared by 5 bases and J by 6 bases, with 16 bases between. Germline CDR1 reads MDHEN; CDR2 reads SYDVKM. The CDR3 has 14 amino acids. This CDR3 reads CASSRSANSNGYTF. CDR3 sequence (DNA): TGTGCCAGCAGTCGATCAGCAAACTCTAATGGCTACACCTTC.

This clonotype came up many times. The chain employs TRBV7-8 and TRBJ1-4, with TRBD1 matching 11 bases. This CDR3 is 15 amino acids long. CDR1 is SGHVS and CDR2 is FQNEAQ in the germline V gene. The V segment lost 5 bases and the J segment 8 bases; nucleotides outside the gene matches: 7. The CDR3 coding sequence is TGTGCCAGCAGCACGTGGGACAGGGGGGAGGAAAAACTGTTTTTT. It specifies CASSTWDRGEEKLFF.

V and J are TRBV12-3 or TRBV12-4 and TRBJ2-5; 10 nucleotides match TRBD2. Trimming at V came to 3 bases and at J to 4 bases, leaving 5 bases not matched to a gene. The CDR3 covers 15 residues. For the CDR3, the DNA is TGTGCCAGCAGTTTTGGACTAGCGGAGGGAGAGACCCAGTACTTC. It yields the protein CASSFGLAEGETQYF.